This T cell receptor (beta chain) was captured in a study of technical replicates of blood from a handful of donors (dated by TCRdb to 2017 to 2019). V is clipped by 4 bases and J by 3 bases, and the sequence between their germline boundaries is 13 bases long. The CDR3 starts with the cysteine, ends with the phenylalanine, and has 15 residues. Just the 45-base CDR3 DNA is kept, in frame starting at base 1. The CDR1 and CDR2 encoded by the germline V gene (reference sequence) are MNHEY and SMNVEV. A remark on this clone: Its antigen target is currently unknown. Per-base quality was not reported, and no clone a single base away is much larger than it.

Library method: the immunoSEQ multiplex PCR assay. In its TCRdb copy, this immuneACCESS table keeps in-frame sequences only and misses some clones. Where compared with another copy, unresolved V genes explain less than half of these, and the others have no known cause. The table for this sample lists about 97,000 clones; about 94% of them were counted only once. Of the sample, 0.25% to 0.35% falls within the top ten clones. This TCR came from a human donor in good health. The chain uses TRBV27 and TRBJ1-5; no D gene call is confident. Sequencing was done on a sample of T cells isolated from PBMCs. The nucleotides read TGTGCCAGCAGTTCCTTTGGGCTGAACAATCAGCCCCAGCATTTT. Translated, it reads CASSSFGLNNQPQHF.